This TCR beta chain originates from a study of cytomegalovirus exposure and HLA in healthy donors. Notes on the study in general: The study labeled 170 or so TCR beta chains cytomegalovirus-associated.

While unrecorded immune exposures were likely, the donors were nominally healthy when sampled. PCR amplification relied on 60 Vbeta primers (plus 13 Jbeta primers). Repertoires were generated with immunoSEQ multiplex PCR, while TCRdb's copy carries only in-frame clones and drops some. The sample records over 95,000 clones, 74% being singletons. Details on this clone: Its antigen is unidentified.

This CDR3 spans 16 amino acids. The germline CDR1 and CDR2 sequences are GTSNPN and SVGIG (reference sequence). The V end was cut by 2 bases, the J end by 1 base, with 15 bases between. This TCR came from a woman in her thirties or forties in good health and CMV-seropositive. V usage is TRBV30 and J usage is TRBJ1-5; D gene ambiguous. Input material: PBMCs. CDR3 sequence: CAWSSTGGMSNQPQHF. Written as DNA, the CDR3 is TGTGCCTGGAGTTCAACCGGAGGTATGAGCAATCAGCCCCAGCATTTT.